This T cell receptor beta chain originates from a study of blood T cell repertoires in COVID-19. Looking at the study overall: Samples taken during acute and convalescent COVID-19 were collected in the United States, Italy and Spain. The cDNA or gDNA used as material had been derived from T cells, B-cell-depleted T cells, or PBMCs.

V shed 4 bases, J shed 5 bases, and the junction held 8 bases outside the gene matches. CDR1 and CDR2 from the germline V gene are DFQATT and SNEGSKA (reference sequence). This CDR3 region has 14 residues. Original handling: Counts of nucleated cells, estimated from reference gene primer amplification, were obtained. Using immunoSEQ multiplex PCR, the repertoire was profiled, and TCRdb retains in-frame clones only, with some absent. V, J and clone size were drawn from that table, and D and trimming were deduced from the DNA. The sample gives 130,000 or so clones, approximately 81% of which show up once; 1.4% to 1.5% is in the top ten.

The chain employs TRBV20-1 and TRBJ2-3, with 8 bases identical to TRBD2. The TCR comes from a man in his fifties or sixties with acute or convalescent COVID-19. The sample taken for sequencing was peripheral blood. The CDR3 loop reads CSATDGGELDTQYF. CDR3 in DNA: TGCAGTGCTACTGACGGGGGGGAGTTAGATACGCAGTATTTT.